This T cell receptor (beta chain) was obtained from a study of blood T cells in healthy people across ages. J lost 8 bases, V lost 6 bases, and 9 bases had no gene match. CDR1 DFQATT and CDR2 SNEGSKA come from the germline V gene (reference sequence). This CDR3 contains 14 residues. For this clonotype: Antigen: not known.

Regarding the study as a whole: Unsorted PBMCs ruled out conclusive naive versus antigen-experienced comparison. Any changes in expanded clonotypes were possibly confounded, as donor CMV status remained unknown.

The second PCR ran about 6 to 12 cycles with a sample-barcoded 5' primer and J-beta primers. TCRdb reprocessed the 5' RACE reads via MiXCR and lists one record per CDR3 protein. The repertoire consists of approximately 690,000 distinct CDR3 sequences, with about 54% occurring once and the leading ten covering around 37%. The chain combines TRBV20-1 with TRBJ2-1, with 11 bases that match TRBD2. The sample taken for sequencing was blood. The receptor was derived from a man in his sixties in good health. Here the CDR3 reads CSAYSSGGKYEQFF. The CDR3 nucleotides read TGCAGTGCATATTCTAGCGGGGGGAAATATGAGCAGTTCTTC.